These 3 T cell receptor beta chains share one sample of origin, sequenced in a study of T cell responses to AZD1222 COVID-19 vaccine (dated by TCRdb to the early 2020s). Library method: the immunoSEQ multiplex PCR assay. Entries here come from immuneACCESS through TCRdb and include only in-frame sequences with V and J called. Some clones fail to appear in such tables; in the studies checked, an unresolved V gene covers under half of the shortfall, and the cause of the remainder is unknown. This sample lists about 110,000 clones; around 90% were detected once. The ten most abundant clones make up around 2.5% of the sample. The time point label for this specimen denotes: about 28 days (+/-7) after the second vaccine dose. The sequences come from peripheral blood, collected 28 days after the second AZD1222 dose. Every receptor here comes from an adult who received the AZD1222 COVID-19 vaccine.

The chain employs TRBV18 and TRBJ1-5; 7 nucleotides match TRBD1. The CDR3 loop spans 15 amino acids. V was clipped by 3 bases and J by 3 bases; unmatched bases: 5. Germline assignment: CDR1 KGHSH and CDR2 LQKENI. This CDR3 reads CASSPQGGNNQPQHF. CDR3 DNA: TGTGCCAGCTCACCCCAGGGGGGTAACAATCAGCCCCAGCATTTT.

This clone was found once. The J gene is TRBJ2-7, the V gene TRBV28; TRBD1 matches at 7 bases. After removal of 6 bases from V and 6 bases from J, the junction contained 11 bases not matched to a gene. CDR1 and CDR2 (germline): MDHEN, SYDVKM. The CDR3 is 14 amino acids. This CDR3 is CASSPTGFPSEQYF. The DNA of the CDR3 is TGTGCCAGCAGCCCGACAGGGTTCCCCTCCGAGCAGTACTTC.

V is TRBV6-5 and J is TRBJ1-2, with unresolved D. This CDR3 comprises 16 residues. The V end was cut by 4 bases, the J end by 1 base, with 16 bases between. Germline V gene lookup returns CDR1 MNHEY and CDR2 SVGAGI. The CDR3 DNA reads TGTGCCAGCAGTTTCATGATCACAGCCTTTAACTATGGCTACACCTTC. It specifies CASSFMITAFNYGYTF.